The rows below give T cell receptor beta chains drawn from one sample of a study of cytomegalovirus exposure and HLA in healthy donors. Method: immunoSEQ multiplex PCR; TCRdb's copy keeps in-frame clones and lacks some. This sample has around 86,000 clones; 60% to 80% occur once, and the top ten carry around 6%. The specimen was PBMCs. These receptor sequences come from a female donor in good health and CMV-seronegative. CDR3s include the opening cysteine and the closing phenylalanine or tryptophan. The order of the fields is clone size, V gene, D gene, J gene, CDR3 protein, CDR3 DNA. D genes are given only for firm matches. Where a row states a size, it is once, few, many or the class of an expanded clone; other rows omit it.

.	TRBV6-1	TRBD1	TRBJ2-1	CASSLDRGSGEQFF	TGTGCCAGCAGCCTAGACAGGGGCTCTGGTGAGCAGTTCTTC
.	TRBV28	.	TRBJ1-6	CASTWGDSPLHF	TGTGCCAGCACCTGGGGGGATTCACCCCTCCACTTT
.	TRBV6-6	TRBD1	TRBJ1-1	CASSRTGRVDTEAFF	TGTGCCAGCAGCCGGACAGGGCGGGTGGACACTGAAGCTTTCTTT
.	TRBV5-1	.	TRBJ2-7	CASAEEGHSYEQYF	TGCGCCAGCGCCGAGGAGGGGCACTCCTACGAGCAGTACTTC
.	TRBV28	TRBD1	TRBJ2-2	CASSLEGAGNTGELFF	TGTGCCAGCAGTTTAGAGGGGGCTGGGAACACCGGGGAGCTGTTTTTT
.	TRBV6-1	TRBD2	TRBJ2-7	CASSDTGTILSYEQYF	TGTGCCAGCAGTGACACCGGGACTATCCTCTCCTACGAGCAGTACTTC
.	TRBV28	TRBD2	TRBJ2-7	CASSLGGGNYF	TGTGCCAGCAGTTTAGGCGGGGGAAACTACTTC
.	TRBV6-4	TRBD2	TRBJ2-2	CASRVTSGFGELFF	TGTGCCAGCAGGGTGACTAGCGGTTTCGGGGAGCTGTTTTTT
.	TRBV18	.	TRBJ2-1	CASSPPIGQYNEQFF	TGTGCCAGCTCACCTCCAATCGGACAGTACAATGAGCAGTTCTTC
.	TRBV2	TRBD1	TRBJ2-6	CASSGQGEANVLTF	TGTGCCAGCAGCGGCCAGGGGGAGGCCAACGTCCTGACTTTC
.	TRBV6-5	.	TRBJ2-5	CASSRGTQGTQYF	TGTGCCAGCAGCCGCGGGACCCAGGGGACCCAGTACTTC
once	TRBV6-1	.	TRBJ1-3	CASSEARAAGNTIYF	TGTGCCAGCAGTGAAGCGCGGGCAGCTGGAAACACCATATATTTT
once	TRBV19	TRBD2	TRBJ2-7	CASSPLAGDSEQYF	TGTGCCAGTAGTCCTCTAGCGGGAGATTCCGAGCAGTACTTC